The sequence of this T cell receptor (beta chain) was determined in a study of T cell repertoires in cytomegalovirus infection. Study-wide results and limits: HLA-C-restricted CMV-specific TCR beta clonotypes prevailed in the ex vivo response. The study identified carriers of CMV plus the relevant HLA from cumulative public TCR beta family frequency.

In the case of this clonotype: Antigen: not known.

Germline CDR1 SEHNR, CDR2 FQNEAQ (reference sequence). V lost 1 base, J lost 0 bases, and 8 bases lay in between. The CDR3 is 15 amino acids. TCRdb independently ran MiXCR on the reads; one entry per CDR3 protein. The profile shows about 150,000 distinct CDR3 sequences, 30% to 40% of them singletons. The sample here was CD8+ T cells from cultured PBMCs, taken from culture after CMV antigen stimulation. The V call is TRBV7-9, the J call TRBJ2-3, with a weak D call TRBD1 (5 bases). The source of this sequence is a human donor in good health (CMV status not recorded). Some clones in this sample may be carry-over from other donors' samples. The CDR3 DNA reads TGTGCCAGCAGCTTAGGCAGGGCTAGCACAGATACGCAGTATTTT. Translation: CASSLGRASTDTQYF. Drawing the rest from reference TRBV7-9 and TRBJ2-3, the complete variable domain is DTGVSQNPRHKITKRGQNVTFRCDPISEHNRLYWYRQTLGQGPEFLTYFQNEAQLEKSRLLSDRFSAERPKGSFSTLEIQRTEQGDSAMYLCASSLGRASTDTQYFGPGTRLTVL.